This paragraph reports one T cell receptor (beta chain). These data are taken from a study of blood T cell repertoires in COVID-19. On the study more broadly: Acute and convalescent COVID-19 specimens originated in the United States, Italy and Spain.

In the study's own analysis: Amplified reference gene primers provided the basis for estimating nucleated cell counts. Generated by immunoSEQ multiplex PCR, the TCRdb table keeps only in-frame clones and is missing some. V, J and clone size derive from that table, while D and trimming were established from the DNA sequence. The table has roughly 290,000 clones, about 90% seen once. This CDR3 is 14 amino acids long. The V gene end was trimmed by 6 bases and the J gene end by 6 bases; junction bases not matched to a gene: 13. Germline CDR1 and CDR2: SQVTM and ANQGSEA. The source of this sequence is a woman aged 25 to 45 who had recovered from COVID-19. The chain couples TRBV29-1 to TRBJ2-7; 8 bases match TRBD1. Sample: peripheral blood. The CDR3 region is CSVADRVGIGEQYF. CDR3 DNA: TGCAGCGTAGCGGACAGGGTAGGAATTGGCGAGCAGTACTTC.